This TCR beta chain was documented in a study of T cell repertoires in cytomegalovirus infection. Study-wide context: Public TCR beta signature analysis indicated the presence of both CMV infection and matching HLA type. General observations from the study: Cumulative public TCR beta family frequency identified carriers of CMV plus the relevant HLA. HLA-C-restricted, CMV-specific TCR beta clonotypes were dominant ex vivo.

This clonotype was picked up many times. Its antigen is unknown. Trimming shortened V by 3 bases and J by 5 bases, and 11 bases separated the two germline ends. In germline, CDR1 is KGHSH, CDR2 LQKENI. This CDR3 contains 14 residues. TCRdb reprocessed the reads with MiXCR, giving one entry per CDR3 protein. The sample holds 400,000 to 550,000 distinct CDR3 sequences; around 10% are singletons and the top ten take about a tenth. The chain has TRBV18 and TRBJ1-5; no definite D call. The sample was PBMCs. This TCR was recovered from a human donor in good health (CMV status not recorded). Some clones in this sample may be carry-over from other donors' samples. The DNA of the CDR3 is TGTGCCAGCTCACCCAGCCCCAAATATCAGCCCCAGCATTTT. It codes for CASSPSPKYQPQHF. Full variable domain (missing parts from reference TRBV18 and TRBJ1-5): NAGVMQNPRHLVRRRGQEARLRCSPMKGHSHVYWYRQLPEEGLKFMVYLQKENIIDESGMPKERFSAEFPKEGPSILRIQQVVRGDSAAYFCASSPSPKYQPQHFGDGTRLSIL.